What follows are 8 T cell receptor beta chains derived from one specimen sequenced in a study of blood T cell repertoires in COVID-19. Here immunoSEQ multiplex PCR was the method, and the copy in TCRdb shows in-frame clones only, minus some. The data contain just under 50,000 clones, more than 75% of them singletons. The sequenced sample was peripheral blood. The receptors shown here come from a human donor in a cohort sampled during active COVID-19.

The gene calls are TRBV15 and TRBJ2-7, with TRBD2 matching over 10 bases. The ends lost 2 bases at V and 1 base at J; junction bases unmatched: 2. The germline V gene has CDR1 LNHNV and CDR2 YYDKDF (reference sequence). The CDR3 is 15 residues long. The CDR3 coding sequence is TGTGCCACCAGCAGATTAGCGGGGGGATCCTACGAGCAGTACTTC. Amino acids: CATSRLAGGSYEQYF.

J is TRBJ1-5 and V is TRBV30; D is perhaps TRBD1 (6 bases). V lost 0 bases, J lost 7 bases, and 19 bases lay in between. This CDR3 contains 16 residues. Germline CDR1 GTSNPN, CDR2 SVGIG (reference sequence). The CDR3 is CAWSVAGTPARQPQHF. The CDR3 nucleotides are TGTGCCTGGAGTGTCGCCGGGACACCGGCAAGGCAGCCCCAGCATTTT.

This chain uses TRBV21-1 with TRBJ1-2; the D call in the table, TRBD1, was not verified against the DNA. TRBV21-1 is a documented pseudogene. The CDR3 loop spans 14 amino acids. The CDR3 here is CASSITGGVGGYTF. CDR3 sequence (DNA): TGTGCCAGCAGCATTACAGGGGGCGTTGGTGGCTACACCTTC.

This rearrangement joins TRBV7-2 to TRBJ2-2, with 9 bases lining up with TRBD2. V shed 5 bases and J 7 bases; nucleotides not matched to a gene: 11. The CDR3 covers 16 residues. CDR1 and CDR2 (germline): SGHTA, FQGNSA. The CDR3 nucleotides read TGTGCCAGCAGCCTGAGCGGGGGGTTCGGTATCGGGGAGCTGTTTTTT. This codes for CASSLSGGFGIGELFF.

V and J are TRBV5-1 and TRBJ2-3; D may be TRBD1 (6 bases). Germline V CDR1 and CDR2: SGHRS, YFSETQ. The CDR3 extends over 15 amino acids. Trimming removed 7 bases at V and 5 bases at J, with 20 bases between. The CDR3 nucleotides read TGCGCCAGCTGTCCCCGGCAGGGGCAAGGAGATACGCAGTATTTT. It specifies CASCPRQGQGDTQYF.

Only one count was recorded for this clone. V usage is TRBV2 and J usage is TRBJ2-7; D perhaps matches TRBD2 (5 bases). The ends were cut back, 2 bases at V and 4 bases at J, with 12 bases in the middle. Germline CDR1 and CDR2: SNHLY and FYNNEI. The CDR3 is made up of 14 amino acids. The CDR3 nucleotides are TGTGCCAGCAGTGAACTCGGGGATAATTACGAGCAGTACTTC. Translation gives CASSELGDNYEQYF. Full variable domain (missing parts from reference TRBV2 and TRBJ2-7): EPEVTQTPSHQVTQMGQEVILRCVPISNHLYFYWYRQILGQKVEFLVSFYNNEISEKSEIFDDQFSVERPDGSNFTLKIRSTKLEDSAMYFCASSELGDNYEQYFGPGTRLTVT.

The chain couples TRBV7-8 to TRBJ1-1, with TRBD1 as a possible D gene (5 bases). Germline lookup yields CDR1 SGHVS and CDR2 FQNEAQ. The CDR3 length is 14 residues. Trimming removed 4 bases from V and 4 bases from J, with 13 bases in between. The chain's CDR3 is CASSYPHGGTEAFF. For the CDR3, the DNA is TGTGCCAGCAGCTACCCTCACGGGGGCACTGAAGCTTTCTTT.

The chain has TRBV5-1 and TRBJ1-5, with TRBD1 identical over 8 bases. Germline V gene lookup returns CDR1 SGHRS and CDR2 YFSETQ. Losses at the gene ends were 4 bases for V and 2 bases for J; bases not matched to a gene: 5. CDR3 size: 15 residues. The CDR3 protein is CASSLQGVGNQPQHF. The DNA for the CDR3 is TGCGCCAGCAGCCTACAGGGGGTAGGCAATCAGCCCCAGCATTTT.